The clone carrying this T cell receptor (beta chain) occurred a few times. What it binds is not known. Those with chemo-refractory metastatic non-small-cell lung cancer were treated with focal radiation combined with CTLA-4 blockade using ipilimumab. The source of the sample is a study of radiotherapy plus CTLA-4 blockade in lung cancer. On the study more broadly: An objective response was seen in around 19% of patients, and disease control in less than 40%. Study-level results: Subsequent to radiotherapy plus ipilimumab, tumor-derived TCR clones underwent expansion in blood.

Using immunoSEQ multiplex PCR, the repertoire was profiled, and TCRdb retains in-frame clones only, with some absent. The table includes 75,000 to 100,000 clones, approximately 78% detected once. The starting material was peripheral blood, obtained from a patient treated with radiotherapy plus ipilimumab. This sequence was found in a human donor with non-small cell lung cancer who had a partial response to radiotherapy plus ipilimumab.

The CDR3 DNA reads TGTGCCAGTAGTCCGAGGAGGGACCACACTGAAGCTTTCTTT. This gives the protein CASSPRRDHTEAFF. The V call is TRBV19, the J call TRBJ1-1; the D gene is possibly TRBD1 (5 bases). Trimming shortened V by 5 bases and J by 3 bases, and 13 bases separated the two germline ends. The CDR3 loop spans 14 amino acids. Germline V gene data show CDR1 as LNHDA and CDR2 as SQIVND (reference sequence).